Listed below are T cell receptor beta chains from one sample, sequenced in a study of CD8 T cells in ankylosing spondylitis. TCRdb recomputed calls from the 5' RACE reads with MiXCR, one row per CDR3 protein. The sample consists of around 180,000 distinct CDR3 sequences, roughly 20% of them appearing once. Sequencing input: blood, either unsorted or a sorted T cell fraction (not recorded which). These receptor sequences come from a male donor aged 5-29 years with ankylosing spondylitis or in good health (not recorded which). CDR3s include the opening cysteine and the closing phenylalanine or tryptophan. Each record gives: J gene, D gene, clone size, V gene, CDR3 protein, CDR3 DNA. A D gene is named only where the DNA matches it firmly. Clone size is shown for a subset of rows, as once, few, many or a class of expanded clone.

j_call: TRBJ1-5; d_call: TRBD1; clone_size: NA; v_call: TRBV5-6; cdr3_aa: CASSWTGSSPQHF; cdr3_nt: TGTGCCAGCAGCTGGACAGGGTCATCGCCCCAGCATTTT
j_call: TRBJ2-1; d_call: TRBD2; clone_size: few; v_call: TRBV27; cdr3_aa: CASSPRTSGRANEQFF; cdr3_nt: TGTGCCAGCAGTCCCAGGACTAGCGGGAGGGCCAATGAGCAGTTCTTC
j_call: TRBJ1-2; d_call: NA; clone_size: NA; v_call: TRBV20-1; cdr3_aa: CSVLGGESYTF; cdr3_nt: TGCAGTGTCCTCGGGGGGGAGAGCTACACCTTC
j_call: TRBJ2-7; d_call: TRBD1; clone_size: NA; v_call: TRBV27; cdr3_aa: CASSTKQGLTYEQYF; cdr3_nt: TGTGCCAGCAGTACGAAACAGGGGCTGACCTACGAGCAGTACTTC
j_call: TRBJ2-2; d_call: NA; clone_size: NA; v_call: TRBV11-1; cdr3_aa: CASGELFF; cdr3_nt: TGTGCCAGCGGGGAGCTGTTTTTT
j_call: TRBJ2-2; d_call: TRBD2; clone_size: many; v_call: TRBV7-9; cdr3_aa: CASSSRTSGTTGELFF; cdr3_nt: TGTGCCAGCAGCTCGCGGACTAGCGGGACCACAGGGGAGCTGTTTTTT
j_call: TRBJ1-2; d_call: NA; clone_size: many; v_call: TRBV12-3/TRBV12-4; cdr3_aa: CASSGTVLNYGYTF; cdr3_nt: TGTGCCAGCAGTGGGACGGTACTTAACTATGGCTACACCTTC
j_call: TRBJ1-6; d_call: NA; clone_size: many; v_call: TRBV27; cdr3_aa: CATKYRASGSPLHF; cdr3_nt: TGTGCCACCAAATACAGGGCATCCGGCTCACCCCTCCACTTT
j_call: TRBJ2-5; d_call: TRBD2; clone_size: NA; v_call: TRBV6-1; cdr3_aa: CASSGGAKETQYF; cdr3_nt: TGTGCCAGCAGCGGGGGGGCGAAAGAGACCCAGTACTTC
j_call: TRBJ2-3; d_call: NA; clone_size: many; v_call: TRBV20-1; cdr3_aa: CSGILLSTDTQYF; cdr3_nt: TGCAGCGGGATCCTCCTCAGCACAGATACGCAGTATTTT
j_call: TRBJ2-1; d_call: TRBD2; clone_size: few; v_call: TRBV7-9; cdr3_aa: CASSLAKAGVYNNEQFF; cdr3_nt: TGTGCCAGCAGCTTAGCGAAAGCGGGAGTGTATAACAATGAGCAGTTCTTC
j_call: TRBJ2-5; d_call: NA; clone_size: few; v_call: TRBV7-9; cdr3_aa: CASSSTVRETQYF; cdr3_nt: TGTGCCAGCAGTTCGACAGTGCGAGAGACCCAGTACTTC
j_call: TRBJ2-5; d_call: NA; clone_size: many; v_call: TRBV12-3/TRBV12-4; cdr3_aa: CASTNGETQYF; cdr3_nt: TGTGCCAGCACCAACGGGGAGACCCAGTACTTC
j_call: TRBJ2-1; d_call: NA; clone_size: many; v_call: TRBV10-3; cdr3_aa: CAISSAGGPYNEQFF; cdr3_nt: TGTGCCATCAGTAGCGCGGGCGGCCCCTACAATGAGCAGTTCTTC
j_call: TRBJ2-1; d_call: TRBD2; clone_size: NA; v_call: TRBV27; cdr3_aa: CASSLASSGTYNEQFF; cdr3_nt: TGTGCCAGCAGTTTAGCGTCTAGCGGTACCTACAATGAGCAGTTCTTC
j_call: TRBJ2-5; d_call: TRBD1; clone_size: many; v_call: TRBV28; cdr3_aa: CASSSRTGAVQETQYF; cdr3_nt: TGTGCCAGCAGCTCCCGGACAGGGGCTGTCCAAGAGACCCAGTACTTC
j_call: TRBJ2-3; d_call: NA; clone_size: few; v_call: TRBV29-1; cdr3_aa: CSVAGTPDSQYF; cdr3_nt: TGCAGCGTGGCCGGGACACCCGATTCGCAGTATTTT
j_call: TRBJ2-5; d_call: NA; clone_size: NA; v_call: TRBV29-1; cdr3_aa: CSVGTFKETQYF; cdr3_nt: TGCAGCGTTGGGACATTTAAAGAGACCCAGTACTTC
j_call: TRBJ2-3; d_call: TRBD2; clone_size: few; v_call: TRBV7-9; cdr3_aa: CASSTSSGSLDTQYF; cdr3_nt: TGTGCCAGCAGCACATCTAGCGGGAGCCTGGATACGCAGTATTTT
j_call: TRBJ2-7; d_call: NA; clone_size: many; v_call: TRBV10-3; cdr3_aa: CAISETAYEQYF; cdr3_nt: TGTGCCATCAGTGAGACAGCCTACGAGCAGTACTTC
j_call: TRBJ2-1; d_call: TRBD2; clone_size: many; v_call: TRBV9; cdr3_aa: CASSVGGGRATEQFF; cdr3_nt: TGTGCCAGCAGCGTAGGAGGCGGGAGGGCCACTGAGCAGTTCTTC
j_call: TRBJ1-6; d_call: TRBD1; clone_size: many; v_call: TRBV28; cdr3_aa: CASSQTNRGLVDSPLHF; cdr3_nt: TGTGCCAGCAGTCAAACAAACAGGGGGCTTGTTGATTCACCCCTCCACTTT
j_call: TRBJ1-2; d_call: NA; clone_size: many; v_call: TRBV21-1; cdr3_aa: CASSKDREDYGYTF; cdr3_nt: TGTGCCAGCAGTAAAGACAGGGAGGACTATGGCTACACCTTC
j_call: TRBJ2-3; d_call: NA; clone_size: many; v_call: TRBV4-1; cdr3_aa: CASSQDAFTDTQYF; cdr3_nt: TGCGCCAGCAGCCAAGACGCCTTCACAGATACGCAGTATTTT
j_call: TRBJ2-1; d_call: NA; clone_size: many; v_call: TRBV7-8; cdr3_aa: CASSNKAGFNEQFF; cdr3_nt: TGTGCCAGCAGCAATAAAGCAGGGTTCAATGAGCAGTTCTTC
j_call: TRBJ2-3; d_call: NA; clone_size: NA; v_call: TRBV6-5; cdr3_aa: CASRFSGLSDTQYF; cdr3_nt: TGTGCCAGCAGGTTCAGCGGGCTTTCAGATACGCAGTATTTT
j_call: TRBJ2-2; d_call: TRBD2; clone_size: many; v_call: TRBV2; cdr3_aa: CASRSLAGVGELFF; cdr3_nt: TGTGCCAGCAGGTCACTAGCGGGAGTCGGGGAGCTGTTTTTT
j_call: TRBJ2-1; d_call: NA; clone_size: NA; v_call: TRBV9; cdr3_aa: CASSVVGTPNEQFF; cdr3_nt: TGTGCCAGCAGCGTAGTTGGTACCCCAAATGAGCAGTTCTTC
j_call: TRBJ2-3; d_call: NA; clone_size: many; v_call: TRBV29-1; cdr3_aa: CSTTTGSTGDTQYF; cdr3_nt: TGCAGCACGACGACAGGCTCGACGGGAGATACGCAGTATTTT
j_call: TRBJ1-2; d_call: NA; clone_size: many; v_call: TRBV20-1; cdr3_aa: CSASGGPNYGYTF; cdr3_nt: TGCAGTGCTAGTGGGGGGCCTAACTATGGCTACACCTTC
j_call: TRBJ1-1; d_call: NA; clone_size: NA; v_call: TRBV18; cdr3_aa: CASSPQGMEGTEAFF; cdr3_nt: TGTGCCAGCTCACCACAGGGGATGGAAGGAACTGAAGCTTTCTTT
j_call: TRBJ2-5; d_call: NA; clone_size: many; v_call: TRBV7-9; cdr3_aa: CAGGQRGQETQYF; cdr3_nt: TGTGCCGGCGGACAGCGAGGGCAAGAGACCCAGTACTTC